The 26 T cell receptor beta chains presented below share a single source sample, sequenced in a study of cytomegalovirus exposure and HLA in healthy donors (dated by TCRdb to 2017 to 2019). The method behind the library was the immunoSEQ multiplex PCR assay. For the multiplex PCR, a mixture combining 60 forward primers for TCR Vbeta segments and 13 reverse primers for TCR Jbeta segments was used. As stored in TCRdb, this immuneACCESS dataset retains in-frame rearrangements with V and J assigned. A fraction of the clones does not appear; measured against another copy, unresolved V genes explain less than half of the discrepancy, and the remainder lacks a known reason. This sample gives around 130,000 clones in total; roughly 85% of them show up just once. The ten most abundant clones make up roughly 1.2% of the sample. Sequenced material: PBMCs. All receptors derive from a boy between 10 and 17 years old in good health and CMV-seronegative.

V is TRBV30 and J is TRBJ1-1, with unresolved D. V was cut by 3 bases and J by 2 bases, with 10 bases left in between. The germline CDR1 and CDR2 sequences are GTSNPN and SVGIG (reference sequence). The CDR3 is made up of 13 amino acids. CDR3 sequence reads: CAWSPILNTEAFF. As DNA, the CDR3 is TGTGCCTGGAGCCCGATACTAAACACTGAAGCTTTCTTT.

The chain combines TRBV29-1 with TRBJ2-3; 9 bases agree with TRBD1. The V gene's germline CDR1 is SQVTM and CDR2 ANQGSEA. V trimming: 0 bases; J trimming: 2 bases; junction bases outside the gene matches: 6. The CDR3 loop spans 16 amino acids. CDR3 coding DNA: TGCAGCGTTGAAGATCCGGGGGACAGGGTCACAGATACGCAGTATTTT. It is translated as CSVEDPGDRVTDTQYF.

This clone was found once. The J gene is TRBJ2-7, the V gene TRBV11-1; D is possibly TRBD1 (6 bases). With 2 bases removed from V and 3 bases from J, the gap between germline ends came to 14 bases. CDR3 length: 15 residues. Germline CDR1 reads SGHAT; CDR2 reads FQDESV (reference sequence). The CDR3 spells CASSLIPQGRYEQYF. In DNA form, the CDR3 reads TGTGCCAGCAGCTTAATTCCCCAGGGGCGCTACGAGCAGTACTTC.

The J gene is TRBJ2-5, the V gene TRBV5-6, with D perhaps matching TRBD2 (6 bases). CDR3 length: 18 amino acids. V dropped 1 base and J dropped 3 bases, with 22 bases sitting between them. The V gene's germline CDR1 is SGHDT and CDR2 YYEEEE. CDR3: CASSLLGLAPLEKETQYF. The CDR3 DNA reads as TGTGCCAGCAGCTTGTTAGGTCTAGCGCCCCTCGAGAAAGAGACCCAGTACTTC.

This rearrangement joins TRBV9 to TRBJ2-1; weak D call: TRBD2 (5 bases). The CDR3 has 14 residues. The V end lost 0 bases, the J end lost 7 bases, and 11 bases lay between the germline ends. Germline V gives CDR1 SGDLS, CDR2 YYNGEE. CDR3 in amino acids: CASSVGRARNEQFF. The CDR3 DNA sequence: TGTGCCAGCAGCGTAGGGCGGGCCCGGAATGAGCAGTTCTTC.

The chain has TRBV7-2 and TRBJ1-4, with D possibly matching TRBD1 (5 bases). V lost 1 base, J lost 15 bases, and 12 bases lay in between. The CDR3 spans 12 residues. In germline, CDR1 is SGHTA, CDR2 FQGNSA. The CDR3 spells CASSLVQGPLFF. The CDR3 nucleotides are TGTGCCAGCAGCTTAGTTCAGGGCCCCTTGTTTTTT.

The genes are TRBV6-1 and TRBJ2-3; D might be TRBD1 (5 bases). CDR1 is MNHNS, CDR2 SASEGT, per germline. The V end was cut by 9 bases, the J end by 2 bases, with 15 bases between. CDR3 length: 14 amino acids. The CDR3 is CASLWGGATDTQYF. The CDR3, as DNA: TGTGCCAGTCTATGGGGTGGGGCCACAGATACGCAGTATTTT.

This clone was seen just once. The CDR3: CASSPRDGGGETQYF. CDR3 nucleotides: TGCGCCAGCAGCCCCAGAGACGGGGGGGGAGAGACCCAGTACTTC. This sequence joins TRBV5-1 and TRBJ2-5, with 8 bases fitting TRBD2. In germline, CDR1 is SGHRS, CDR2 YFSETQ. The CDR3 has 15 residues. Trimming removed 4 bases from V and 4 bases from J; junction bases left unmatched: 9.

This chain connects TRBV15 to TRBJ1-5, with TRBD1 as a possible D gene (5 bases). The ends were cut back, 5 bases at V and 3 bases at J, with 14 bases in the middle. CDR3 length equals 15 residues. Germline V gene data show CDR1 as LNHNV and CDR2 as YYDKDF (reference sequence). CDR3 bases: TGTGCCACCAGCCGCGGGGGGGAAACCAATCAGCCCCAGCATTTT. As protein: CATSRGGETNQPQHF.

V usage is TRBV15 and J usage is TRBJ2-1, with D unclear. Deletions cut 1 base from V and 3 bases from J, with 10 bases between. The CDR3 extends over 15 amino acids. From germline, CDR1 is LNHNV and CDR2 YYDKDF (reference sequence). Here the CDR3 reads CATSRAPRSYNEQFF. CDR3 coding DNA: TGTGCCACCAGCAGAGCACCGCGGAGCTACAATGAGCAGTTCTTC.

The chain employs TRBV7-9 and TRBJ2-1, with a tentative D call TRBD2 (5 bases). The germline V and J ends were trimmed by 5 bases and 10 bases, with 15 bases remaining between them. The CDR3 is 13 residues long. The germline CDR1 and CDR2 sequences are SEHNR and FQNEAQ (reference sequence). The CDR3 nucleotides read TGTGCCAGCAGCCCGACTGCCTCGGGGGAGCAGTTCTTC. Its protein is CASSPTASGEQFF.

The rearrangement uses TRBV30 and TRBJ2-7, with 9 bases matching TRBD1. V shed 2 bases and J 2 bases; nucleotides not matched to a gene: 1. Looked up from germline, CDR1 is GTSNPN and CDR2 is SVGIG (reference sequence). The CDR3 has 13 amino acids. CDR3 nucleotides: TGTGCCTGGAGTAGGACAGGGGCCTACGAGCAGTACTTC. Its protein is CAWSRTGAYEQYF.

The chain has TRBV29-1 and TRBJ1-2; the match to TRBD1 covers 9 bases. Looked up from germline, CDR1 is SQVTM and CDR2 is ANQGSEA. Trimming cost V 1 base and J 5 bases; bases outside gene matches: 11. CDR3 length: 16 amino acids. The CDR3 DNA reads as TGCAGCGTTGAAGGGAAGGAGGGACAGGGAGGATATGGCTACACCTTC. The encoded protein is CSVEGKEGQGGYGYTF.

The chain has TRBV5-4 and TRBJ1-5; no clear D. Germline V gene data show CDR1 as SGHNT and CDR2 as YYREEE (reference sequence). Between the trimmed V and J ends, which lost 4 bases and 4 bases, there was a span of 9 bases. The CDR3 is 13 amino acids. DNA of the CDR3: TGTGCCAGCAGCCCCGGGAAAAATCAGCCCCAGCATTTT. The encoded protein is CASSPGKNQPQHF.

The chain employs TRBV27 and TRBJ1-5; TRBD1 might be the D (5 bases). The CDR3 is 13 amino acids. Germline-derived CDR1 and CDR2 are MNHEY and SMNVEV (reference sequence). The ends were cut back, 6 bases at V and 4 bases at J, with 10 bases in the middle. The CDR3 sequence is CASRGVSNQPQHF. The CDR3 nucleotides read TGTGCCAGCAGAGGGGTAAGTAATCAGCCCCAGCATTTT.

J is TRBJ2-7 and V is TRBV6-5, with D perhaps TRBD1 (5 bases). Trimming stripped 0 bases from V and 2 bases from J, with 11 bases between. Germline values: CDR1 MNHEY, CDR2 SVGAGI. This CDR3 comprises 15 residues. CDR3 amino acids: CASSYSKGLAYEQYF. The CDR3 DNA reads TGTGCCAGCAGTTACTCGAAGGGGCTCGCCTACGAGCAGTACTTC.

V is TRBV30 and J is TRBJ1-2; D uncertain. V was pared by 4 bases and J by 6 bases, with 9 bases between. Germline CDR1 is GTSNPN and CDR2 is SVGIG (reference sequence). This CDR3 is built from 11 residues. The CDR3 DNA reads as TGTGCCTGGACAGCAACAGATGGCTACACCTTC. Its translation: CAWTATDGYTF.

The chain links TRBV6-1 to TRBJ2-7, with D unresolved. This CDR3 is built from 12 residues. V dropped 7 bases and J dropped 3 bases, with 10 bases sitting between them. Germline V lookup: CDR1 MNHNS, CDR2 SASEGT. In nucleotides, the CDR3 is TGTGCCAGCACACAACCAAACTACGAGCAGTACTTC. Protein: CASTQPNYEQYF.

CDR3 nucleotide sequence: TGTGCCAGCAGCCATCGGACAGGGGAGGTGAGGGAAAAACTGTTTTTT. Amino acid sequence: CASSHRTGEVREKLFF. V is TRBV7-9 and J is TRBJ1-4, with 9 bases matching TRBD1. Germline V gives CDR1 SEHNR, CDR2 FQNEAQ (reference sequence). The CDR3 spans 16 residues. V trimming: 5 bases; J trimming: 8 bases; junction bases outside the gene matches: 12.

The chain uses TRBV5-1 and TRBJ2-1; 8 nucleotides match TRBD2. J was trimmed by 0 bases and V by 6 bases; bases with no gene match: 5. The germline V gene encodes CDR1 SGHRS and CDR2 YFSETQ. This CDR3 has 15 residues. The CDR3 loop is CASKSGGSSYNEQFF. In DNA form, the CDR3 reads TGCGCCAGCAAATCGGGGGGGAGCTCCTACAATGAGCAGTTCTTC.

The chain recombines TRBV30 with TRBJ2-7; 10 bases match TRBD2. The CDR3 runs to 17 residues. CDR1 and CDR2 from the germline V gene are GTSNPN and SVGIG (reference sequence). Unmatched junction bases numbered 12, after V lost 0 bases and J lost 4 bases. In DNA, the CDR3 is TGTGCCTGGAGTGTAATGTGGTCTAGCGGGAGTATATACGAGCAGTACTTC. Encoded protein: CAWSVMWSSGSIYEQYF.

The CDR3 loop reads CASHREGVTQPQHF. DNA for the CDR3: TGTGCCAGCCACAGAGAGGGGGTTACTCAGCCCCAGCATTTT. The chain recombines TRBV6-6 with TRBJ1-5, with a weak D call TRBD1 (6 bases). The CDR3 has 14 amino acids. The germline gives CDR1 MNHNY, CDR2 SVGAGI (reference sequence). Trimming took 8 bases from V and 6 from J, leaving 17 bases between them.

CDR3 protein: CASSFSGNEQFF. The CDR3 DNA sequence: TGTGCCAGCAGCTTTAGCGGCAATGAGCAGTTCTTC. The chain recombines TRBV7-9 with TRBJ2-1; D perhaps matches TRBD2 (6 bases). V lost 3 bases, J lost 6 bases, and 6 bases lay in between. The CDR3 runs to 12 residues. Per germline, CDR1 SEHNR and CDR2 FQNEAQ (reference sequence).

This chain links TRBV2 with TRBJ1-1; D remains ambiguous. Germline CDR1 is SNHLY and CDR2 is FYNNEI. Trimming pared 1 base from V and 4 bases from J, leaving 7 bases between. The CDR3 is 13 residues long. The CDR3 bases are TGTGCCAGCAGTGAAGGGTTCGGCACTGAAGCTTTCTTT. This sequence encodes CASSEGFGTEAFF.

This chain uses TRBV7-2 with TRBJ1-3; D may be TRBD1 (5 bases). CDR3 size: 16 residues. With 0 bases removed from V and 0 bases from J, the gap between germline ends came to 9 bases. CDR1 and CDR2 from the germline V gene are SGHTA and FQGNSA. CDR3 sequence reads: CASSLAGGGSGNTIYF. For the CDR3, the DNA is TGTGCCAGCAGCTTAGCGGGGGGTGGCTCTGGAAACACCATATATTTT.

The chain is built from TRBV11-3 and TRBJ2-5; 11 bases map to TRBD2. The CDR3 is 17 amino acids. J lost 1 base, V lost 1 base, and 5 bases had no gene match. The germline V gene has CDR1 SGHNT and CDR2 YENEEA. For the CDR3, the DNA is TGTGCCAGCAGCTTAGGTACTAGCGGGAGCTTCCAAGAGACCCAGTACTTC. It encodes CASSLGTSGSFQETQYF.